The 17 T cell receptor beta chains below all came from one sample that was sequenced in a study of blood T cell repertoires in COVID-19. Sequencing used immunoSEQ multiplex PCR; TCRdb keeps in-frame clones, though not all of them. The sample comprises fewer than 300,000 clones, about 80% of which are singletons, and 15% to 17% rests with the top ten. The sequenced sample consisted of peripheral blood. These receptors originate from a person aged 70 to 80 with COVID-19, enrolled during active disease.

The V call is TRBV5-6, the J call TRBJ1-4; 7 bases are shared with TRBD1. The CDR3 is 15 amino acids. Unmatched junction bases numbered 9, after V lost 4 bases and J lost 6 bases. Germline V gene lookup returns CDR1 SGHDT and CDR2 YYEEEE. The CDR3 DNA is TGTGCCAGCAGCGCGGGATTAACAGGGGATGAAAAACTGTTTTTT. Amino acid sequence: CASSAGLTGDEKLFF.

This clone is a singleton in its sample. The chain carries TRBV29-1 and TRBJ1-1; D perhaps matches TRBD1 (5 bases). The ends were cut back, 4 bases at V and 1 base at J, with 10 bases in the middle. The germline gives CDR1 SQVTM, CDR2 ANQGSEA. The CDR3 totals 13 residues. The CDR3 protein is CSVVRGGNTEAFF. DNA of the CDR3: TGCAGCGTTGTGAGGGGAGGGAACACTGAAGCTTTCTTT.

CDR3 region: CASSQTYLGQIHGYTF. The CDR3 DNA sequence: TGCGCCAGCAGCCAAACCTACCTCGGACAGATACATGGCTACACCTTC. V is TRBV4-3 and J is TRBJ1-2, with a tentative D call TRBD1 (6 bases). The germline V gene has CDR1 LGHNA and CDR2 YSLEER. V was cut by 2 bases and J by 6 bases, with 19 bases left in between. The CDR3 length is 16 residues.

V usage is TRBV5-1 and J usage is TRBJ2-6; 9 bases line up with TRBD1. The CDR3 extends over 20 amino acids. The germline V gene has CDR1 SGHRS and CDR2 YFSETQ. V gave up 0 bases and J gave up 0 bases; unmatched junction bases: 10. The CDR3 protein is CASSLGPPGTGNSGANVLTF. The CDR3, as DNA: TGCGCCAGCAGCTTGGGGCCCCCCGGGACAGGGAACTCTGGGGCCAACGTCCTGACTTTC.

The chain couples TRBV4-1 to TRBJ1-5; D might be TRBD1 (5 bases). V was cut by 1 base and J by 7 bases, with 14 bases left in between. The CDR3 consists of 15 residues. Germline CDR1 and CDR2: MGHRA and YSYEKL. The CDR3 is CASSQVGQGSQPQHF. Here the CDR3 DNA reads TGCGCCAGCAGCCAAGTTGGGCAGGGTTCGCAGCCCCAGCATTTT.

A note on this clone: At one boundary the junction diverges from the germline segment, which might be a read error. CDR3 sequence reads: CASSLRARGGRGDF. The DNA for the CDR3 is TGTGCCAGCAGCTTAAGAGCACGAGGGGGCAGGGGAGACTTC. The chain carries TRBV5-8 and TRBJ2-7; 7 bases fit TRBD1. The CDR3 contains 14 residues. CDR1 and CDR2 from the germline V gene are SGHTS and YDEGEE.

The chain is built from TRBV19 and TRBJ1-2, with D perhaps matching TRBD1 (6 bases). The V and J ends lost 8 bases and 2 bases respectively, with 6 bases between them. Germline V gene sequence: CDR1 LNHDA, CDR2 SQIVND (reference sequence). The CDR3 covers 11 residues. The DNA for the CDR3 is TGTGCCAGTGGGGGCAACTATGGCTACACCTTC. It yields the protein CASGGNYGYTF.

This clone came up once. This chain links TRBV5-6 with TRBJ2-1, with 7 bases aligning to TRBD1. The germline CDR1 and CDR2 sequences are SGHDT and YYEEEE. V gave up 3 bases and J gave up 11 bases; unmatched junction bases: 5. The CDR3 sequence is 12 residues long. The CDR3 DNA reads TGTGCCAGCAGCTCACTGACAGGGAAGCAGTTCTTC. Its protein is CASSSLTGKQFF.

The chain carries TRBV4-1 and TRBJ2-7; 7 bases line up with TRBD2. Trimming removed 2 bases from V and 0 bases from J; junction bases left unmatched: 7. Germline V CDR1 and CDR2: MGHRA, YSYEKL. The CDR3 has 16 amino acids. CDR3 region: CASSQQSGEYSYEQYF. The CDR3 DNA reads TGCGCCAGCAGCCAACAAAGCGGGGAGTACTCCTACGAGCAGTACTTC.

The rearrangement links TRBV19 to TRBJ1-6; D not certain. V shed 9 bases and J shed 9 bases, with 30 bases lying between them. The CDR3 covers 18 residues. Germline CDR1 LNHDA, CDR2 SQIVND (reference sequence). CDR3 sequence (DNA): TGTGCCAGCTCTCGCACAAATAACCCCGTTCTGACGGGTTCACCCCTCCACTTT. This translates into CASSRTNNPVLTGSPLHF. Variable domain in full (rest from reference TRBV19 and TRBJ1-6): DGGITQSPKYLFRKEGQNVTLSCEQNLNHDAMYWYRQDPGQGLRLIYYSQIVNDFQKGDIAEGYSVSREKKESFPLTVTSAQKNPTAFYLCASSRTNNPVLTGSPLHFGNGTRLTVT.

In its sample, this clone was seen once. This sequence joins TRBV25-1 and TRBJ1-6, with 7 positions matching TRBD1. V dropped 3 bases and J dropped 10; count of bases not matched to a gene: 6. The CDR3 has 14 amino acids. Germline V gene data show CDR1 as MGHDK and CDR2 as SYGVNS. The CDR3 DNA is TGTGCCAGCAGTGACACAGGGGTCAGATCACCCCTCCACTTT. As protein: CASSDTGVRSPLHF.

This rearrangement joins TRBV7-2 to TRBJ1-5; TRBD1 matches 9 bases. V trimming: 2 bases; J trimming: 3 bases; junction bases outside the gene matches: 8. The germline gives CDR1 SGHTA, CDR2 FQGNSA. This CDR3 spans 17 amino acids. The CDR3 nucleotides read TGTGCCAGCAGCTTACTACCACAGGGGGCCTCCAATCAGCCCCAGCATTTT. Encoded protein: CASSLLPQGASNQPQHF.

This sequence joins TRBV11-3 and TRBJ2-1; possibly TRBD2 for D (5 bases). Germline CDR1 SGHNT, CDR2 YENEEA. The CDR3 spans 13 residues. Trimming shortened V by 3 bases and J by 9 bases, and 12 bases separated the two germline ends. This chain's CDR3 is CASSFRSGSEQFF. Written as DNA, the CDR3 is TGTGCCAGCAGCTTCCGGAGTGGGAGTGAGCAGTTCTTC.

The chain links TRBV5-1 to TRBJ1-4, with 8 nucleotides matching TRBD1. CDR3 length: 15 amino acids. V was pared by 4 bases and J by 0 bases, with 2 bases of the junction left unmatched. Germline V CDR1 and CDR2: SGHRS, YFSETQ. The CDR3: CASSPDRATNEKLFF. The CDR3 coding sequence is TGCGCCAGCAGCCCGGACAGGGCAACTAATGAAAAACTGTTTTTT. Full variable domain (outside the CDR3, taken from reference TRBV5-1 and TRBJ1-4): KAGVTQTPRYLIKTRGQQVTLSCSPISGHRSVSWYQQTPGQGLQFLFEYFSETQRNKGNFPGRFSGRQFSNSRSEMNVSTLELGDSALYLCASSPDRATNEKLFFGSGTQLSVL.

The gene calls are TRBV5-6 and TRBJ2-3; 7 positions match TRBD1. This CDR3 contains 16 residues. The junction had 9 bases not matched to a gene; V was cut back by 4 bases and J by 1 base. Germline V gene data show CDR1 as SGHDT and CDR2 as YYEEEE. CDR3 nucleotide sequence: TGTGCCAGCAGCCACGGAAGGGGGCTTGGCACAGATACGCAGTATTTT. This gives the protein CASSHGRGLGTDTQYF.

The CDR3 DNA is TGTGCCAGCTCACGGAAAAGCGGGACAGGGGGCGAGACTGAAGCTTTCTTT. This encodes CASSRKSGTGGETEAFF. V usage is TRBV18 and J usage is TRBJ1-1; 12 nucleotides agree with TRBD1. The CDR3 runs to 17 residues. The V and J ends lost 4 bases and 5 bases, in that order; junction bases with no gene match: 11. Germline V gene sequence: CDR1 KGHSH, CDR2 LQKENI.

This clone was counted between two and nine times. The gene calls are TRBV11-2 and TRBJ1-4; maybe TRBD1 (6 bases). Germline CDR1 reads SGHAT; CDR2 reads FQNNGV. The CDR3 has 17 amino acids. Trimming removed 1 base from V and 8 bases from J, with 20 bases in between. Here the CDR3 reads CASSLGIRGAGWEKLFF. CDR3 nucleotide sequence: TGTGCCAGCAGCTTAGGAATTCGGGGGGCTGGGTGGGAAAAACTGTTTTTT.